The TCR beta chain under discussion was sequenced for a study of blood T cell repertoires in COVID-19. About the study: PBMCs, B-cell-depleted T cells, or T cells were the source of the cDNA or gDNA that made up the material.

Measured with immunoSEQ multiplex PCR; TCRdb has only the in-frame clones, and not every one. This table has around 230,000 clones, around 88% appearing once. Assignment of participants to cohorts was predicated upon participant-reported clinical history. This clone was seen only once. The CDR3 sequence is 16 residues long. In germline, CDR1 is SNHLY, CDR2 FYNNEI. Trimming took off 0 bases at V and 4 bases at J, with 10 bases between the two ends. The specimen was PBMCs or T cells enriched from blood (not recorded which). This sequence originates from a woman in her thirties or forties with acute COVID-19. V and J are TRBV2 and TRBJ2-6, with D perhaps matching TRBD2 (5 bases). CDR3 in amino acids: CASSEALGGGANVLTF. CDR3 nucleotide sequence: TGTGCCAGCAGTGAAGCGCTAGGAGGAGGGGCCAACGTCCTGACTTTC.